This T cell receptor (beta chain) was captured by sequencing in a study of cytomegalovirus exposure and HLA in healthy donors. Produced via immunoSEQ multiplex PCR; TCRdb's table is partial and in-frame only. The sample has about 38,000 clones; 90% to 95% are singletons. V was clipped by 5 bases and J by 8 bases; unmatched bases: 8. Germline V lookup: CDR1 SGHRS, CDR2 YFSETQ. CDR3 length equals 15 residues. The sample holds one count of this clone. This TCR was sampled from a man aged 18 to 29 in good health and CMV-seronegative. The chain couples TRBV5-1 to TRBJ2-1; TRBD2 agrees at 12 bases. The sequencing input was PBMCs. The CDR3 sequence is CASRNGLAGRDEQFF. CDR3 DNA sequence: TGCGCCAGCAGAAATGGACTAGCGGGAAGGGATGAGCAGTTCTTC.